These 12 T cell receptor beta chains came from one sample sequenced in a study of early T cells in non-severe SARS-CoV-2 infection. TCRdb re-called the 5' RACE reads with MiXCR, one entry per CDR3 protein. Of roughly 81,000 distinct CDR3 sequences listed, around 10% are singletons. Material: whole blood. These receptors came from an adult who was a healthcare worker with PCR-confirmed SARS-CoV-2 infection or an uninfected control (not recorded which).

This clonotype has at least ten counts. The CDR3 DNA is TGTGCCAGCAGCTTAGGGGACAGGGTCCAAGAGACCCAGTACTTC. Protein: CASSLGDRVQETQYF. The chain recombines TRBV7-9 with TRBJ2-5, with 9 nucleotides matching TRBD1. The CDR3 is made up of 15 amino acids. Per the germline V gene, CDR1 is SEHNR and CDR2 is FQNEAQ (reference sequence). The J segment lost 1 base and the V segment lost 1 base, leaving 1 base of the junction unmatched.

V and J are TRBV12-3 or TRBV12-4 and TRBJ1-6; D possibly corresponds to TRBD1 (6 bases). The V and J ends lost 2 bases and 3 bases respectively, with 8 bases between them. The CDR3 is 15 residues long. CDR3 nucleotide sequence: TGTGCCAGCAGTTTAAGGGGGTTCTATAATTCACCCCTCCACTTT. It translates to CASSLRGFYNSPLHF.

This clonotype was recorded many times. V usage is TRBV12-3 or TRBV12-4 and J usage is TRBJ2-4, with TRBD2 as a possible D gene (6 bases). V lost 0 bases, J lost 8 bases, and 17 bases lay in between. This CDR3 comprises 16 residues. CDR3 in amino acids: CASSLARGLWGDIQYF. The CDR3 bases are TGTGCCAGCAGTTTAGCGCGTGGACTTTGGGGGGACATTCAGTACTTC.

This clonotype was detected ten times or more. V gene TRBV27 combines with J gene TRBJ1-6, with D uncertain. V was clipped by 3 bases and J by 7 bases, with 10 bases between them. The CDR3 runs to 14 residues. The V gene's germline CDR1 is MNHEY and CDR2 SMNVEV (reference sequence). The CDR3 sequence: CASSFRQRNSPLHF. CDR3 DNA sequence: TGTGCCAGCAGTTTTCGCCAAAGGAATTCACCCCTCCACTTT.

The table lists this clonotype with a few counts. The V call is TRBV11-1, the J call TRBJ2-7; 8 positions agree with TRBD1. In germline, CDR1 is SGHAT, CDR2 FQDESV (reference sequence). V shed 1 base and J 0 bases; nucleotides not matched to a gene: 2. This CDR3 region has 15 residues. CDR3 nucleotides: TGTGCCAGCAGCTTAGGGACAGGGTCCTCCTACGAGCAGTACTTC. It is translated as CASSLGTGSSYEQYF.

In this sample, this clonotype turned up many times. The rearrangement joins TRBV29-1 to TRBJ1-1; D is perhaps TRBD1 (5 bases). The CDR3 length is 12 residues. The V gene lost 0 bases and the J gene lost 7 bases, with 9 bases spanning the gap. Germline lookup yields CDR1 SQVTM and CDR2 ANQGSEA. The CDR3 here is CSVEERQGEAFF. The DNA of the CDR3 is TGCAGCGTTGAAGAAAGGCAGGGTGAAGCTTTCTTT.

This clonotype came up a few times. The CDR3 DNA is TGTGCCAGCATGGTCGGCGGGTATGGCTACACCTTC. It specifies CASMVGGYGYTF. The genes are TRBV28 and TRBJ1-2; D gene uncertain. CDR3 size: 12 residues. Germline CDR1 is MDHEN and CDR2 is SYDVKM. The V end was cut by 7 bases, the J end by 5 bases, with 11 bases between.

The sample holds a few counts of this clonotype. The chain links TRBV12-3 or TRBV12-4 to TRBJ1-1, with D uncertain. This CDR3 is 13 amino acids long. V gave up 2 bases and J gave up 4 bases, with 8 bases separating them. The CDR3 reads CASSLITGTEAFF. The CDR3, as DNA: TGTGCCAGCAGTTTAATTACGGGCACTGAAGCTTTCTTT.

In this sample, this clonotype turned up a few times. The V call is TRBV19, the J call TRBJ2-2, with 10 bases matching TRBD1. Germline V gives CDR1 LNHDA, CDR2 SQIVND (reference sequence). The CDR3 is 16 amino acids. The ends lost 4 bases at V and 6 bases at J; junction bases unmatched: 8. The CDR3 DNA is TGTGCCAGTAGTACCCCCGGGACAGGGGCGGCCGGGGAGCTGTTTTTT. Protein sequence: CASSTPGTGAAGELFF.

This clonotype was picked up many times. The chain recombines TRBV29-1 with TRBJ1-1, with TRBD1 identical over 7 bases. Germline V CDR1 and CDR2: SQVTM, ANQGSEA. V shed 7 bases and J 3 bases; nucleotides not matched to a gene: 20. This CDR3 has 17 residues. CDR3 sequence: CSAGNSLQGKYDTEAFF. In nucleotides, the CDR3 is TGCAGCGCGGGGAACTCATTACAGGGGAAATATGACACTGAAGCTTTCTTT. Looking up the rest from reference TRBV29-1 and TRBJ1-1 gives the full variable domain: SAVISQKPSRDICQRGTSLTIQCQVDSQVTMMFWYRQQPGQSLTLIATANQGSEATYESGFVIDKFPISRPNLTFSTLTVSNMSPEDSSIYLCSAGNSLQGKYDTEAFFGQGTRLTVV.

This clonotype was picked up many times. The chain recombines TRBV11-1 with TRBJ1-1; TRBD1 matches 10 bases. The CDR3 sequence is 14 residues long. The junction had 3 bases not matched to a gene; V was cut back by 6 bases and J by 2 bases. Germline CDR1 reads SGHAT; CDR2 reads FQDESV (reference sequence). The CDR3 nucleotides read TGTGCCAGCAGGAGACAGGGGGCAAACACTGAAGCTTTCTTT. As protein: CASRRQGANTEAFF.

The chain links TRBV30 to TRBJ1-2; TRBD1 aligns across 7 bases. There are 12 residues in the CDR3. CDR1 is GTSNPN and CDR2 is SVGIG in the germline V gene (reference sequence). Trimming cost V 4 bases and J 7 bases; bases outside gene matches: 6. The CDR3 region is CAWTLTGSGYTF. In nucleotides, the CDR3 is TGTGCCTGGACCTTGACAGGGAGTGGCTACACCTTC.